A selection of T cell receptor beta chains follows, all from one sample in a study of Ad26.COV2.S vaccination and SARS-CoV-2 variants. This table comes from immunoSEQ multiplex PCR, and its TCRdb copy is limited to in-frame clones, with some not included. The table includes hundreds of thousands of clones, 87% detected once. Sequenced here: peripheral blood, sampled in a trial of Ad26.COV2.S vaccine versus placebo. These receptors were obtained from a person aged 18 to 59 who received the Ad26.COV2.S COVID-19 vaccine or a placebo. The CDR3 runs from the conserved cysteine through the conserved F or W.

CDR3 protein: CASSLEGFGGELFF
V gene: TRBV7-9
J gene: TRBJ2-2
CDR3 length: 14

CDR3 protein: CASSHWGGTGEYNYGYTF
V gene: TRBV11-2
J gene: TRBJ1-2
CDR3 length: 18

CDR3 protein: CSVTRGAINTEAFF
V gene: TRBV29-1
J gene: TRBJ1-1
CDR3 length: 14

CDR3 protein: CASTDRGDSSYNEQFF
V gene: TRBV7-3
J gene: TRBJ2-1
CDR3 length: 16

CDR3 protein: CASTQGLNTEAFF
V gene: TRBV2
J gene: TRBJ1-1
CDR3 length: 13

CDR3 protein: CSVGGGNGYTF
V gene: TRBV29-1
J gene: TRBJ1-2
CDR3 length: 11

CDR3 protein: CASSPGQPNQPQHF
V gene: TRBV27
J gene: TRBJ1-5
CDR3 length: 14

CDR3 protein: CASRTGTANTEAFF
V gene: TRBV10-2
J gene: TRBJ1-1
CDR3 length: 14

CDR3 protein: CATSSGDTQYF
V gene: TRBV24-1
J gene: TRBJ2-3
CDR3 length: 11

CDR3 protein: CASSPGQLNYGYTF
V gene: TRBV4-1
J gene: TRBJ1-2
CDR3 length: 14

CDR3 protein: CASSYTGAQETQYF
V gene: TRBV6-5
J gene: TRBJ2-5
CDR3 length: 14

CDR3 protein: CASSFDRAPSEDTQYF
V gene: TRBV7-9
J gene: TRBJ2-3
CDR3 length: 16

CDR3 protein: CASSSGGGKKLFF
V gene: TRBV12-3/TRBV12-4
J gene: TRBJ1-4
CDR3 length: 13

CDR3 protein: CASKFNSNEKLFF
V gene: TRBV2
J gene: TRBJ1-4
CDR3 length: 13

CDR3 protein: CATQSSDTEAFF
V gene: TRBV24-1
J gene: TRBJ1-1
CDR3 length: 12